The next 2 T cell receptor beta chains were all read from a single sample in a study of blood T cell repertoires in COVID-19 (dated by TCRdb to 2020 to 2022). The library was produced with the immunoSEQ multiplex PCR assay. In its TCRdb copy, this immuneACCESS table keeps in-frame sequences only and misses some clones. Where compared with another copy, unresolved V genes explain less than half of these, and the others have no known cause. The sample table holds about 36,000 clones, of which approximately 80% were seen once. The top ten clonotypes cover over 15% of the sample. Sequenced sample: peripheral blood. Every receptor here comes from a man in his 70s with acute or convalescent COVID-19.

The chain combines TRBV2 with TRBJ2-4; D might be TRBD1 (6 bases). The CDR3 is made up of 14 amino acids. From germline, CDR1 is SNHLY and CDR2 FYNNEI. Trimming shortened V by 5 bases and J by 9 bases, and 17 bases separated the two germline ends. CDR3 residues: CASSPTDRTGIQYF. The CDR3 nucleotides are TGTGCCAGCAGTCCCACCGACAGGACGGGCATTCAGTACTTC.

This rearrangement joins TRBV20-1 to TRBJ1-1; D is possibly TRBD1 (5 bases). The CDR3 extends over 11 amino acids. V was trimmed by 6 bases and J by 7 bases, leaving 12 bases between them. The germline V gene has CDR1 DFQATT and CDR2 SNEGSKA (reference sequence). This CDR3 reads CSAKTDIEAFF. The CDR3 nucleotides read TGCAGTGCGAAGACAGATATTGAAGCTTTCTTT.